This is a list of T cell receptor beta chains from one sample in a study of CD8+ T cells in alopecia areata. TCRdb's copy holds only in-frame clones and misses some; the assay was immunoSEQ multiplex PCR. This sample has about 150,000 clones; 62% occur once, and the top ten carry just over 35%. Sequenced material: CD8+ T cells sorted from blood. The source of these receptors is a human donor in good health. CDR3s include the opening cysteine and the closing phenylalanine or tryptophan. Each record gives: D gene, J gene, V gene, clone size, CDR3 protein, CDR3 DNA. D genes are given only for firm matches. Size values are once, few and many counts, or a class for expanded clones, and some rows have none.

- | TRBJ2-3 | TRBV2 | - | CASRWGAFGTDTQYF | TGTGCCAGCAGATGGGGGGCCTTTGGCACAGATACGCAGTATTTT
- | TRBJ2-7 | TRBV15 | - | CATSRKGTAYEQYF | TGTGCCACCAGCAGGAAAGGGACTGCCTACGAGCAGTACTTC
TRBD2 | TRBJ2-7 | TRBV29-1 | - | CSVAGTSWSYEQYF | TGCAGCGTTGCCGGGACTAGTTGGTCCTACGAGCAGTACTTC
- | TRBJ2-2 | TRBV27 | - | CASSFTTGELFF | TGTGCCAGCAGTTTCACCACCGGGGAGCTGTTTTTT
TRBD1 | TRBJ2-6 | TRBV27 | - | CASRGTGEHVLTF | TGTGCCAGCAGGGGGACAGGGGAACACGTCCTGACTTTC
TRBD2 | TRBJ2-1 | TRBV19 | - | CASRLGTSGRNEQFF | TGTGCCAGTAGACTAGGGACTAGCGGTCGCAATGAGCAGTTCTTC
TRBD1 | TRBJ1-2 | TRBV4-1 | once | CASSQDRDRVGAGYTF | TGCGCCAGCAGCCAAGATCGGGACAGGGTGGGTGCAGGCTACACCTTC
TRBD2 | TRBJ2-7 | TRBV25-1 | few | CASSETIPSGRGSYEQYF | TGTGCCAGCAGTGAGACGATCCCTAGCGGGAGAGGGTCCTACGAGCAGTACTTC
TRBD1 | TRBJ2-7 | TRBV27 | - | CASSLGRGRDEQYF | TGTGCCAGCAGTTTGGGCAGGGGGCGGGACGAGCAGTACTTC
- | TRBJ1-1 | TRBV4-2 | - | CASSQESGGEGTEAFF | TGTGCCAGCAGCCAAGAATCCGGGGGCGAGGGCACTGAAGCTTTCTTT
- | TRBJ2-3 | TRBV30 | - | CAERVSTDTQYF | TGTGCCGAGAGGGTTAGCACAGATACGCAGTATTTT
TRBD1 | TRBJ2-1 | TRBV29-1 | few | CSVEEGDRVPNEQFF | TGCAGCGTTGAAGAAGGGGACAGGGTACCCAATGAGCAGTTCTTC
- | TRBJ2-1 | TRBV7-9 | - | CASSSDSSNEQFF | TGTGCCAGCAGCTCTGACTCCTCCAATGAGCAGTTCTTC
TRBD1 | TRBJ2-7 | TRBV29-1 | few | CSVVTGYYEQYF | TGCAGCGTTGTGACAGGGTACTACGAGCAGTACTTC
- | TRBJ2-1 | TRBV20-1 | once | CSASRNEQFF | TGCAGTGCTTCTAGGAATGAGCAGTTCTTC
- | TRBJ2-7 | TRBV6-5 | - | CASSSSGDYEQYF | TGTGCCAGCAGTTCCTCAGGGGACTACGAGCAGTACTTC